Listed here are 25 T cell receptor beta chains from one sample, sequenced in a study of early T cells in non-severe SARS-CoV-2 infection. One entry per CDR3 protein, called by TCRdb with MiXCR from the 5' RACE reads. Altogether 28,000 or so distinct CDR3 sequences are present, around 6.6% being singletons, with the ten largest covering about a third. Sequencing used whole blood. The receptors were sampled from an adult who was a healthcare worker with PCR-confirmed SARS-CoV-2 infection or an uninfected control (not recorded which).

V is TRBV2 and J is TRBJ1-1; D is uncertain. The CDR3 contains 12 residues. V was trimmed by 6 bases and J by 7 bases, leaving 12 bases between them. CDR1 and CDR2 (germline): SNHLY, FYNNEI. The CDR3: CASRPLRGEAFF. CDR3 nucleotide sequence: TGTGCCAGCAGACCCCTACGAGGTGAAGCTTTCTTT.

This clonotype was seen ten or more times. This chain joins TRBV5-1 and TRBJ2-5; 12 positions agree with TRBD2. This CDR3 is 16 amino acids long. The junction had 6 bases not matched to a gene; V was cut back by 2 bases and J by 4 bases. Germline CDR1 and CDR2: SGHRS and YFSETQ. The CDR3 loop is CASSLGLAGSRETQYF. In DNA form, the CDR3 reads TGCGCCAGCAGCTTAGGACTAGCGGGGAGTCGAGAGACCCAGTACTTC. Complete variable domain (other parts from reference TRBV5-1 and TRBJ2-5): KAGVTQTPRYLIKTRGQQVTLSCSPISGHRSVSWYQQTPGQGLQFLFEYFSETQRNKGNFPGRFSGRQFSNSRSEMNVSTLELGDSALYLCASSLGLAGSRETQYFGPGTRLLVL.

This clonotype was recorded at least ten times. The chain has TRBV9 and TRBJ1-1, with D possibly being TRBD1 (5 bases). V lost 3 bases and J lost 6, with 12 bases in between. This CDR3 has 13 residues. CDR1 is SGDLS and CDR2 is YYNGEE in the germline V gene. CDR3 in amino acids: CASSATGPSEAFF. The CDR3 bases are TGTGCCAGCAGCGCGACGGGACCTTCTGAAGCTTTCTTT.

This clonotype was seen many times. The CDR3 region has the DNA TGCGCCAGCAGCGAAACAGGGGCGGGGGAGCAGTACTTC. Translating it yields CASSETGAGEQYF. The chain recombines TRBV5-1 with TRBJ2-7, with D possibly TRBD1 on 7 matching bases. The CDR3 has 13 amino acids. The germline V gene has CDR1 SGHRS and CDR2 YFSETQ. V was shortened by 4 bases and J by 7 bases, with 15 bases between the two germline ends.

This clonotype was recorded many times. The J gene is TRBJ2-7, the V gene TRBV14; 12 bases are a match to TRBD2. Looked up from germline, CDR1 is SGHDN and CDR2 is FVKESK. J gave up 7 bases and V 4 bases, and 8 bases lay outside the gene matches. There are 15 residues in the CDR3. CDR3 amino acids: CASSPGTSGLREQYF. The CDR3 nucleotides read TGTGCCAGCAGCCCCGGGACTAGCGGGCTTAGGGAGCAGTACTTC. Complete variable domain (other parts from reference TRBV14 and TRBJ2-7): EAGVTQFPSHSVIEKGQTVTLRCDPISGHDNLYWYRRVMGKEIKFLLHFVKESKQDESGMPNNRFLAERTGGTYSTLKVQPAELEDSGVYFCASSPGTSGLREQYFGPGTRLTVT.

In this sample, this clonotype turned up many times. The chain links TRBV7-2 to TRBJ2-1; D is perhaps TRBD2 (5 bases). Trimming stripped 5 bases from V and 5 bases from J, with 16 bases between. CDR1 is SGHTA and CDR2 is FQGNSA in the germline V gene. The CDR3 sequence is 15 residues long. In DNA, the CDR3 is TGTGCCAGCAGCCGCCTGGGAGCGGACCACAATGAGCAGTTCTTC. It encodes CASSRLGADHNEQFF.

This clonotype occurred many times. V usage is TRBV28 and J usage is TRBJ1-6, with 9 bases lining up with TRBD1. Germline CDR1 reads MDHEN; CDR2 reads SYDVKM. After removal of 6 bases from V and 6 bases from J, the junction contained 3 bases not matched to a gene. The CDR3 has 14 amino acids. The CDR3 loop reads CASSGTGINSPLHF. The CDR3 DNA follows: TGTGCCAGCAGCGGGACAGGGATTAATTCACCCCTCCACTTT.

The chain uses TRBV21-1 and TRBJ2-2; TRBD1 was called by the table and not checked on the DNA. TRBV21-1 is shown as a pseudogene. This CDR3 region has 14 residues. This CDR3 reads CASTLTEYTGELFF. As DNA, the CDR3 is TGTGCCAGCACCTTGACAGAGTACACCGGGGAGCTGTTTTTT.

This clonotype was observed many times. This chain links TRBV19 with TRBJ1-5; 7 nucleotides align to TRBD1. Germline CDR1 and CDR2: LNHDA and SQIVND (reference sequence). Trimming cost V 5 bases and J 4 bases; bases outside gene matches: 11. The CDR3 runs 16 residues. The CDR3 spells CASSSRQGGKNQPQHF. In nucleotides, the CDR3 is TGTGCCAGTAGTTCCCGACAGGGTGGTAAAAATCAGCCCCAGCATTTT.

This clonotype was counted many times. The chain employs TRBV21-1 and TRBJ1-4. TRBV21-1 is given as a pseudogene. This CDR3 has 15 residues. CDR3 nucleotide sequence: TGTGCCAGCAGCACCACGACGATGGTTATTGAAAAACTGTTTTTT. Its protein is CASSTTTMVIEKLFF.

This clonotype was detected many times. This chain connects TRBV20-1 to TRBJ2-2; D possibly corresponds to TRBD1 (5 bases). There are 14 residues in the CDR3. Trimming stripped 3 bases from V and 2 bases from J, with 10 bases between. Germline CDR1 reads DFQATT; CDR2 reads SNEGSKA (reference sequence). In DNA form, the CDR3 reads TGCAGTGCTAGGTTAGACAGAAACACCGGGGAGCTGTTTTTT. Protein sequence: CSARLDRNTGELFF.

The chain employs TRBV24-1 and TRBJ2-3; TRBD1 matches at 8 bases. The CDR3 is 15 residues long. Germline loops: CDR1 KGHDR, CDR2 SFDVKD. V dropped 0 bases and J dropped 4; count of bases not matched to a gene: 2. CDR3 residues: CATSDLKDRADTQYF. The CDR3 DNA reads TGTGCCACCAGTGATTTGAAGGACAGGGCAGATACGCAGTATTTT.

By frequency in the sample, this clonotype is medium-sized. The chain recombines TRBV11-2 with TRBJ1-6, with a weak D call TRBD1 (5 bases). The CDR3 length is 14 residues. Germline CDR1 SGHAT, CDR2 FQNNGV. V dropped 1 base and J dropped 12 bases, with 13 bases sitting between them. The CDR3 coding sequence is TGTGCCAGCAGCTTAGGGGACGGAGGCGAACCCCTCCACTTT. As protein: CASSLGDGGEPLHF.

This clonotype came up many times. This chain connects TRBV27 to TRBJ2-7; 8 bases align to TRBD1. Per germline, CDR1 MNHEY and CDR2 SMNVEV (reference sequence). V shed 0 bases, J shed 5 bases, and the junction held 3 bases outside the gene matches. This CDR3 comprises 14 residues. The CDR3 reads CASSLSRGPNEQYF. The CDR3, as DNA: TGTGCCAGCAGTTTATCCAGGGGGCCCAACGAGCAGTACTTC.

At least ten counts were recorded for this clonotype. This chain uses TRBV12-3 or TRBV12-4 with TRBJ2-1; TRBD1 matches at 9 bases. Unmatched junction bases numbered 1, after V lost 2 bases and J lost 5 bases. This CDR3 spans 14 amino acids. Written as DNA, the CDR3 is TGTGCCAGCAGTTTATGGACAGGGGACAATGAGCAGTTCTTC. Its protein product is CASSLWTGDNEQFF.

This clonotype was observed many times. The chain combines TRBV10-3 with TRBJ2-7, with D possibly matching TRBD1 (5 bases). Germline-derived CDR1 and CDR2 are ENHRY and SYGVKD. Trimming cost V 2 bases and J 3 bases, with 11 bases left between them. The CDR3 runs to 14 residues. The CDR3 nucleotides are TGTGCCATCAGTGAGGCAGATACAGGCTACGAGCAGTACTTC. Residues: CAISEADTGYEQYF.

This clonotype was seen repeatedly, ten times or more. The chain has TRBV2 and TRBJ1-2; maybe TRBD1 (5 bases). Between the trimmed V and J ends, which lost 7 bases and 0 bases, there was a span of 12 bases. CDR3 length: 14 residues. The germline CDR1 and CDR2 sequences are SNHLY and FYNNEI. The CDR3 DNA is TGTGCCAGCACCCTTCGGGGCGCTAACTATGGCTACACCTTC. This encodes CASTLRGANYGYTF.

This clonotype has at least ten counts. The rearrangement joins TRBV7-9 to TRBJ1-2; TRBD1 is a possible D gene (6 bases). V lost 5 bases to trimming and J lost 4 bases, with 14 bases between them. The germline V gene has CDR1 SEHNR and CDR2 FQNEAQ (reference sequence). CDR3 length: 14 amino acids. The chain's CDR3 is CASSVNREAYGYTF. The CDR3 bases are TGTGCCAGCAGCGTCAACAGGGAGGCCTATGGCTACACCTTC.

This clonotype was detected ten times or more. The chain is built from TRBV5-4 and TRBJ2-3; D is uncertain. V gave up 2 bases and J gave up 0 bases, with 7 bases separating them. The CDR3 is 14 residues long. Germline loops: CDR1 SGHNT, CDR2 YYREEE (reference sequence). The CDR3 DNA reads TGTGCCAGCAGCTTCGGCACAAGCACAGATACGCAGTATTTT. This sequence encodes CASSFGTSTDTQYF.

In the case of this clonotype: Possible read error: a much larger clone is one base away. The V call is TRBV9, the J call TRBJ2-2; TRBD1 or TRBD2 may be the D gene (5 bases each). Germline CDR1 and CDR2: SGDLS and YYNGEE. The CDR3 runs 12 residues. Written as DNA, the CDR3 is TGTGTCAGCAGCGGACAAGGGGGGGAGCTGTTTTTT. Its protein is CVSSGQGGELFF.

There are many counts of this clonotype. The chain uses TRBV18 and TRBJ2-5, with D uncertain. The length of the CDR3 is 14 residues. Germline CDR1 reads KGHSH; CDR2 reads LQKENI. Trimming took off 7 bases at V and 4 bases at J, with 16 bases between the two ends. CDR3 in DNA: TGTGCCAGCTTTACCCAGGCTCAACCAGAGACCCAGTACTTC. The encoded protein is CASFTQAQPETQYF.

This clonotype showed up just a few times. The V call is TRBV7-9, the J call TRBJ2-1, with TRBD2 matching over 12 bases. CDR3 length equals 15 residues. Germline assignment: CDR1 SEHNR and CDR2 FQNEAQ (reference sequence). V lost 5 bases to trimming and J lost 9 bases; unmatched junction nucleotides: 8. DNA for the CDR3: TGTGCCAGCAGCCCCCGACTAGCGGGAGCCCCTGAGCAGTTCTTC. This gives the protein CASSPRLAGAPEQFF.

This clonotype has just a few counts. J is TRBJ2-2 and V is TRBV28, with 12 positions matching TRBD2. This CDR3 region has 16 residues. Germline CDR1 is MDHEN and CDR2 is SYDVKM. Losses at the gene ends were 6 bases for V and 4 bases for J; bases not matched to a gene: 6. CDR3 in amino acids: CASRPKTSGSTGELFF. The CDR3 nucleotides are TGTGCCAGCAGACCAAAGACTAGCGGGAGCACCGGGGAGCTGTTTTTT.

The chain uses TRBV2 and TRBJ2-1; TRBD2 aligns across 16 bases. The J segment lost 7 bases and the V segment lost 6 bases, leaving 3 bases of the junction unmatched. Germline V CDR1 and CDR2: SNHLY, FYNNEI. CDR3 length: 15 residues. CDR3 sequence: CASRPGLAGGNEQFF. In DNA, the CDR3 is TGTGCCAGCAGGCCGGGACTAGCGGGAGGGAATGAGCAGTTCTTC.

The table lists this clonotype with many counts. The V call is TRBV7-3, the J call TRBJ2-3, with D hard to call. The CDR3 totals 13 residues. V lost 1 base to trimming and J lost 2 bases, with 4 bases between them. Germline CDR1 reads SGHTA; CDR2 reads FQGTGA. The CDR3 loop reads CASSLILTDTQYF. The CDR3 region has the DNA TGTGCCAGCAGCTTAATCCTCACAGATACGCAGTATTTT.